The clone carrying this T cell receptor beta chain was observed many times. This sample stems from a study of early T cells in non-severe SARS-CoV-2 infection. The CDR3 runs to 13 residues. Trimming stripped 10 bases from V and 3 bases from J, with 15 bases between. CDR1 is LNHDA, CDR2 SQIVND, per germline (reference sequence). In TCRdb, the 5' RACE reads were re-called with MiXCR into one record per CDR3 protein. The sample holds tens of thousands of distinct CDR3 sequences, 5% to 6.5% seen once. The receptor was derived from an adult who was a healthcare worker with PCR-confirmed SARS-CoV-2 infection or an uninfected control (not recorded which). The rearrangement joins TRBV19 to TRBJ2-5; D is possibly TRBD2 (6 bases). The specimen was whole blood. The CDR3 region is CATKWRGEETQYF. Written as DNA, the CDR3 is TGTGCCACTAAATGGAGGGGCGAAGAGACCCAGTACTTC.